Listed below are T cell receptor beta chains from one sample, sequenced in a study of T cell responses to AZD1222 COVID-19 vaccine. Assay used: immunoSEQ multiplex PCR; TCRdb lists only in-frame clones, some missing. This repertoire shows 85,000 to 110,000 clones, 90% found once; its top ten account for 4% to 6%. Material: peripheral blood, obtained on day 0 of AZD1222 vaccination. The receptors come from an adult in good health. Each CDR3 is given with its conserved first and last residue. Fields, in order: clone size, D gene, J gene, V gene, CDR3 protein, CDR3 DNA. D genes are given only for firm matches. Not every row has a clone size; where given, it reads once, few, many or a size class.

once,TRBD2,TRBJ2-3,TRBV2,CASRGRRGDTDTQYF,TGTGCCAGCAGGGGACGGCGGGGGGACACAGATACGCAGTATTTT
once,.,TRBJ1-3,TRBV27,CASSPGTGPLSGNTIYF,TGTGCCAGCAGTCCAGGAACAGGGCCACTCTCTGGAAACACCATATATTTT
few,TRBD2,TRBJ2-7,TRBV28,CASKGGGAHEQYF,TGTGCCAGCAAGGGCGGGGGGGCCCACGAGCAGTACTTC
.,.,TRBJ1-4,TRBV18,CASSPRTATNEKLFF,TGTGCCAGCTCACCGCGGACAGCAACTAATGAAAAACTGTTTTTT
.,.,TRBJ1-6,TRBV5-5,CASSPGTDYNSPLHF,TGTGCCAGCAGCCCAGGGACCGACTATAATTCACCCCTCCACTTT
.,.,TRBJ2-5,TRBV24-1,CATSDFSPLIQRRQETQYF,TGTGCCACCAGTGATTTCTCACCCTTAATTCAAAGGCGCCAAGAGACCCAGTACTTC
.,.,TRBJ1-3,TRBV6-5,CASTSVRVSGNTIYF,TGTGCCAGCACCTCTGTCAGGGTTTCCGGAAACACCATATATTTT
.,TRBD1,TRBJ2-2,TRBV25-1,CASSESDRGRTGELFF,TGTGCCAGCAGTGAATCCGACAGGGGGCGAACCGGGGAGCTGTTTTTT
.,TRBD2,TRBJ2-1,TRBV5-1,CASSSGTSANRDEQFF,TGCGCCAGCAGCTCTGGGACTAGCGCCAACCGCGATGAGCAGTTCTTC
.,.,TRBJ2-4,TRBV7-9,CASSLTGSKNIQYF,TGTGCCAGCAGCTTAACCGGATCCAAAAACATTCAGTACTTC
.,.,TRBJ1-2,TRBV5-1,CASSLKGGDYGYTF,TGCGCCAGCAGCTTGAAGGGTGGCGACTATGGCTACACCTTC
few,TRBD1,TRBJ2-2,TRBV7-6,CASSLGTVAGELFF,TGTGCCAGCAGCCTTGGGACAGTAGCCGGGGAGCTGTTTTTT
.,TRBD1,TRBJ2-5,TRBV15,CATSYSTGVETQYF,TGTGCCACCAGCTATAGTACAGGGGTAGAGACCCAGTACTTC
.,TRBD1,TRBJ1-6,TRBV4-3,CASSQDRTGVASPLHF,TGCGCCAGCAGCCAAGATCGGACAGGGGTTGCTTCACCCCTCCACTTT
.,TRBD1,TRBJ1-4,TRBV5-1,CASSRDRGTEKLFF,TGCGCCAGCAGCCGGGACAGGGGAACTGAAAAACTGTTTTTT
.,TRBD2,TRBJ2-2,TRBV19,CASKGGSGDSGELFF,TGTGCCAGTAAAGGCGGGAGTGGGGATTCCGGGGAGCTGTTTTTT
.,TRBD1,TRBJ2-1,TRBV19,CASSDRDRGRSEQFF,TGTGCCAGTAGTGACCGGGACAGGGGGCGCAGTGAGCAGTTCTTC
.,.,TRBJ2-1,TRBV18,CASSPQAEQFF,TGTGCCAGCTCACCACAAGCTGAGCAGTTCTTC
.,.,TRBJ1-2,TRBV13,CASGPGARYYTF,TGTGCCAGCGGTCCCGGGGCCCGATACTACACCTTC